The 2 T cell receptor beta chains presented below share a single source sample, sequenced in a study of cytomegalovirus exposure and HLA in healthy donors. The PCR contained 60 Vbeta and 13 Jbeta primers. The table came from immunoSEQ multiplex PCR; TCRdb's copy has only in-frame clones and leaves some out. This table holds roughly 86,000 clones, roughly 67% found once. The sample comprised PBMCs. The receptor set was obtained from a woman aged 45-65 years in good health and CMV-seropositive.

This clone was seen only a few times. V usage is TRBV5-6 and J usage is TRBJ1-2; 8 bases are a match to TRBD1. The CDR3 runs to 14 residues. The germline gives CDR1 SGHDT, CDR2 YYEEEE. Losses at the gene ends were 5 bases for V and 8 bases for J; bases not matched to a gene: 11. The CDR3 region has the DNA TGTGCCAGCAGACGACAGGGGCGGGGGTCGGGCTACACCTTC. Encoded protein: CASRRQGRGSGYTF.

This sequence joins TRBV19 and TRBJ1-2, with 12 positions matching TRBD1. Germline loops: CDR1 LNHDA, CDR2 SQIVND (reference sequence). V was clipped by 3 bases and J by 7 bases; unmatched bases: 3. This CDR3 comprises 14 residues. CDR3 bases: TGTGCCAGTAGTATCAGGGACAGGGGGCTTGGCTACACCTTC. Its translation: CASSIRDRGLGYTF.